The next 9 T cell receptor beta chains were all read from a single sample in a study of cytomegalovirus exposure and HLA in healthy donors. The PCR made use of 60 Vbeta and 13 Jbeta primers. Assay: immunoSEQ multiplex PCR; the TCRdb copy retains only in-frame clones and omits some. There are roughly 100,000 clones in the sample; 75% to 80% occur only once, and roughly 6% lies in the top ten. Sequencing was performed on PBMCs. These receptors originate from a man in his 60s in good health and CMV-seropositive.

A few counts support this clone. This chain links TRBV2 with TRBJ1-3; D unclear. The CDR3 covers 13 residues. Per the germline V gene, CDR1 is SNHLY and CDR2 is FYNNEI. V was cut by 7 bases and J by 0 bases, with 7 bases left in between. As DNA, the CDR3 is TGTGCCAGCACCCGGGTCTCTGGAAACACCATATATTTT. Translation gives CASTRVSGNTIYF.

This chain connects TRBV27 to TRBJ2-7, with 7 nucleotides matching TRBD1. Germline-derived CDR1 and CDR2 are MNHEY and SMNVEV (reference sequence). This CDR3 is built from 14 residues. V lost 5 bases to trimming and J lost 1 base; unmatched junction nucleotides: 5. CDR3 region: CASSPRDSSYEQYF. For the CDR3, the DNA is TGTGCCAGCAGTCCTCGGGACAGTTCCTACGAGCAGTACTTC.

The chain is built from TRBV19 and TRBJ2-3; the match to TRBD2 covers 9 bases. The germline V gene encodes CDR1 LNHDA and CDR2 SQIVND (reference sequence). J was trimmed by 4 bases and V by 2 bases; bases with no gene match: 10. The CDR3 consists of 17 residues. The CDR3 loop reads CASSIRAGGGASDTQYF. DNA for the CDR3: TGTGCCAGTAGTATAAGGGCAGGCGGGGGGGCCTCAGATACGCAGTATTTT.

CDR3 nucleotide sequence: TGTGCCAGCAGTGAACGGGGGGCGGTTTACGAGCAGTACTTC. Translation: CASSERGAVYEQYF. This chain links TRBV2 with TRBJ2-7; a possible D gene is TRBD2 (7 bases). V lost 2 bases and J lost 4, with 12 bases in between. This CDR3 has 14 amino acids. Germline V gene sequence: CDR1 SNHLY, CDR2 FYNNEI.

The V call is TRBV5-1, the J call TRBJ2-5; maybe TRBD1 (5 bases). The better agreement between TRBJ2-7 and the DNA end casts doubt on the J call. The germline V gene has CDR1 SGHRS and CDR2 YFSETQ. There are 15 residues in the CDR3. CDR3 region: CASSLGQGVVYEQYF. The CDR3 nucleotides read TGCGCCAGCAGCTTGGGGCAGGGTGTAGTCTACGAGCAGTACTTC.

The chain uses TRBV6-1 and TRBJ2-3; 9 bases match TRBD2. CDR1 and CDR2 from the germline V gene are MNHNS and SASEGT. The CDR3 length is 18 residues. J gave up 2 bases and V 4 bases, and 13 bases lay outside the gene matches. CDR3 bases: TGTGCCAGCAGTGCATTGGCGGGGGGGCCGGGGCACACAGATACGCAGTATTTT. Its translation is CASSALAGGPGHTDTQYF.

Only one count was recorded for this clone. The rearrangement links TRBV4-1 to TRBJ2-5; D gene ambiguous. The DNA end is more similar to TRBJ2-7, so the J call may be wrong. Germline V gene data show CDR1 as MGHRA and CDR2 as YSYEKL. The CDR3 totals 18 residues. Written as DNA, the CDR3 is TGCGCCAGCAGCCCCGATGGTTCCGAGGCCCTCTCCTCCTACGAGCAGTACTTC. Translation: CASSPDGSEALSSYEQYF.

The chain links TRBV19 to TRBJ2-1; 8 bases line up with TRBD2. The V and J ends lost 3 bases and 4 bases, in that order; junction bases with no gene match: 8. There are 16 residues in the CDR3. The germline gives CDR1 LNHDA, CDR2 SQIVND (reference sequence). CDR3 amino acids: CASSIRIRGGYNEQFF. The CDR3 DNA reads as TGTGCCAGTAGTATCAGGATCCGCGGGGGGTACAATGAGCAGTTCTTC.

At least ten counts were recorded for this clone. The chain recombines TRBV7-9 with TRBJ1-1; 7 nucleotides agree with TRBD1. CDR1 and CDR2 (germline): SEHNR, FQNEAQ (reference sequence). This CDR3 is 14 amino acids long. Unmatched junction bases numbered 0, after V lost 1 base and J lost 1 base. CDR3 amino acids: CASSLDRGNTEAFF. Written as DNA, the CDR3 is TGTGCCAGCAGCTTAGACAGGGGGAACACTGAAGCTTTCTTT.